A single sample is the source of the 20 T cell receptor beta chains below, sequenced in a study of CD8 T cells in ankylosing spondylitis. Using its own MiXCR run on the 5' RACE reads, TCRdb lists one record per CDR3 protein. The data contain approximately 290,000 distinct CDR3 sequences, less than 25% of them singletons. The sequenced sample was blood, either unsorted or a sorted T cell fraction (not recorded which). These receptors all stem from a female donor with ankylosing spondylitis or in good health (not recorded which).

This clonotype was observed a handful of times. This rearrangement joins TRBV7-2 to TRBJ2-1, with TRBD2 matching over 7 bases. Germline V gene sequence: CDR1 SGHTA, CDR2 FQGNSA. This CDR3 spans 13 amino acids. The V gene end was trimmed by 7 bases and the J gene end by 12 bases; junction bases not matched to a gene: 12. Here the CDR3 DNA reads TGTGCCAGCATCTACGGCGGGAGAGGATGGCAGTTCTTC. Translating gives CASIYGGRGWQFF.

The rearrangement uses TRBV7-2 and TRBJ2-7, with 7 positions matching TRBD1. Germline assignment: CDR1 SGHTA and CDR2 FQGNSA. V trimming: 2 bases; J trimming: 1 base; junction bases outside the gene matches: 5. This CDR3 has 15 amino acids. The CDR3 nucleotides are TGTGCCAGCAGCTTAACCGGACAGGCGTCCTACGAGCAGTACTTC. Translation: CASSLTGQASYEQYF.

This chain joins TRBV20-1 and TRBJ2-3, with D possibly being TRBD1 or TRBD2 (5 bases each). There are 13 residues in the CDR3. In germline, CDR1 is DFQATT, CDR2 SNEGSKA (reference sequence). The CDR3 bases are TGCTCGGGGTGGGGCGGCGGCACAGATACGCAGTATTTT. It specifies CSGWGGGTDTQYF.

The chain links TRBV10-3 to TRBJ1-1, with D perhaps matching TRBD1 (6 bases). The CDR3 is made up of 15 amino acids. The V end lost 6 bases, the J end lost 2 bases, and 16 bases lay between the germline ends. Germline V CDR1 and CDR2: ENHRY, SYGVKD. As DNA, the CDR3 is TGTGCCATCAGACCCGGGACACCTCGAAACACTGAAGCTTTCTTT. It specifies CAIRPGTPRNTEAFF.

This clonotype was counted a few times. The V gene is TRBV27, the J gene TRBJ2-1; D is perhaps TRBD1 (6 bases). The CDR3 loop spans 13 amino acids. Germline values: CDR1 MNHEY, CDR2 SMNVEV (reference sequence). V was pared by 10 bases and J by 8 bases, with 18 bases between. The CDR3 loop reads CATFSTGYYEQFF. The CDR3 region has the DNA TGTGCCACTTTCTCAACAGGGTACTATGAGCAGTTCTTC.

The chain recombines TRBV5-1 with TRBJ2-2; 10 bases align to TRBD2. The V and J ends lost 7 bases and 1 base, in that order; junction bases with no gene match: 10. The CDR3 spans 17 residues. CDR1 is SGHRS and CDR2 is YFSETQ in the germline V gene. For the CDR3, the DNA is TGCGCCAGCGGAGCGGGAGGGGCTAACCGGAACACCGGGGAGCTGTTTTTT. Protein sequence: CASGAGGANRNTGELFF.

In this sample, this clonotype turned up a few times. The J gene is TRBJ2-1, the V gene TRBV6-2 or TRBV6-3; D is undetermined. CDR1 is MNHEY and CDR2 is SVGEGT in the germline V gene. The CDR3 has 13 amino acids. V lost 0 bases and J lost 7, with 7 bases in between. Here the CDR3 DNA reads TGTGCCAGCAGTTACTCCCGAGCAAATGAGCAGTTCTTC. Protein product: CASSYSRANEQFF.

This clonotype was found a few times. This rearrangement joins TRBV20-1 to TRBJ1-6, with D possibly being TRBD1 (5 bases). The CDR3 loop spans 13 amino acids. Germline V gene sequence: CDR1 DFQATT, CDR2 SNEGSKA (reference sequence). Trimming took off 4 bases at V and 7 bases at J, with 11 bases between the two ends. CDR3 loop: CSAKPGLNSPLHF. DNA for the CDR3: TGCAGTGCTAAGCCGGGGCTGAATTCACCCCTCCACTTT.

This clonotype turned up a few times. The rearrangement links TRBV4-2 to TRBJ2-3; 12 bases align to TRBD2. Losses at the gene ends were 4 bases for V and 2 bases for J; bases not matched to a gene: 4. Per the germline V gene, CDR1 is LGHNA and CDR2 is YNFKEQ. CDR3 length: 16 amino acids. The CDR3 loop is CASSLGLAGTTDTQYF. The CDR3 DNA reads TGTGCCAGCAGCCTCGGACTAGCGGGAACCACAGATACGCAGTATTTT.

This clonotype turned up a few times. DNA for the CDR3: TGCAGTGCTAGAGATATCGGGAGGGCAGATCACACTGAAGCTTTCTTT. It yields the protein CSARDIGRADHTEAFF. The V and J genes are TRBV20-1 and TRBJ1-1; D is ambiguous. The ends were cut back, 0 bases at V and 3 bases at J, with 17 bases in the middle. Germline V gene lookup returns CDR1 DFQATT and CDR2 SNEGSKA (reference sequence). CDR3 length equals 16 residues.

This clonotype was detected a few times. The chain carries TRBV19 and TRBJ1-2; 7 bases agree with TRBD1. Germline V lookup: CDR1 LNHDA, CDR2 SQIVND (reference sequence). The CDR3 is 14 residues long. The V gene end was trimmed by 7 bases and the J gene end by 5 bases; junction bases not matched to a gene: 10. CDR3: CASKTTGERYGYTF. The CDR3 coding sequence is TGTGCCAGTAAAACAACAGGGGAACGGTATGGCTACACCTTC.

V gene TRBV5-6 combines with J gene TRBJ2-5; D perhaps matches TRBD1 (5 bases). CDR3 size: 15 residues. Trimming stripped 4 bases from V and 4 bases from J, with 17 bases between. Germline V gene sequence: CDR1 SGHDT, CDR2 YYEEEE. DNA for the CDR3: TGTGCCAGCAGCCCCGGGCCAGGGAACGGAGAGACCCAGTACTTC. Encoded protein: CASSPGPGNGETQYF.

In this sample, this clonotype turned up once. V gene TRBV19 combines with J gene TRBJ2-2; possible D gene TRBD1, 5 bases. This CDR3 has 15 amino acids. Between the trimmed V and J ends, which lost 3 bases and 6 bases, there was a span of 14 bases. Germline assignment: CDR1 LNHDA and CDR2 SQIVND (reference sequence). In DNA, the CDR3 is TGTGCCAGTAGTATGAAGGGGCTACTTCCCGGGGAGCTGTTTTTT. This encodes CASSMKGLLPGELFF.

This clonotype was seen more than once but under ten times. The rearrangement joins TRBV5-1 to TRBJ2-2; no clear D gene. This CDR3 is built from 15 residues. With 5 bases removed from V and 3 bases from J, the gap between germline ends came to 14 bases. Germline CDR1 and CDR2: SGHRS and YFSETQ. DNA of the CDR3: TGCGCCAGCAGGAAACAACCTACCGACACCGGGGAGCTGTTTTTT. It is translated as CASRKQPTDTGELFF.

The rearrangement joins TRBV10-3 to TRBJ2-7; D perhaps matches TRBD1 (5 bases). Germline CDR1 is ENHRY and CDR2 is SYGVKD. The CDR3 spans 13 residues. Trimming left V 8 bases short and J 2 bases short, with 13 bases between. CDR3 sequence reads: CAIGKDTPYEQYF. Written as DNA, the CDR3 is TGTGCCATCGGGAAGGACACTCCCTACGAGCAGTACTTC.

The CDR3 region has the DNA TGTGCCAGCAGCTTGGCCTTACAGTCAGATACGCAGTATTTT. It encodes CASSLALQSDTQYF. J is TRBJ2-3 and V is TRBV5-5; no definite D call. V was shortened by 0 bases and J by 4 bases, with 9 bases between the two germline ends. There are 14 residues in the CDR3. CDR1 is SGHKS, CDR2 YYEKEE, per germline (reference sequence).

A few counts support this clonotype. The chain has TRBV13 and TRBJ2-2, with TRBD2 matching over 9 bases. The germline V gene has CDR1 PRHDT and CDR2 FYEKMQ (reference sequence). The CDR3 extends over 15 amino acids. Losses at the gene ends were 6 bases for V and 10 bases for J; bases not matched to a gene: 12. Here the CDR3 reads CASRETGTSLKELFF. In DNA, the CDR3 is TGTGCCAGCAGGGAGACCGGGACTAGCCTGAAGGAGCTGTTTTTT.

This chain uses TRBV7-2 with TRBJ2-3; the D gene is possibly TRBD2 (6 bases). The CDR3 is made up of 17 amino acids. CDR1 is SGHTA, CDR2 FQGNSA, per germline. Trimming took 5 bases from V and 2 from J, leaving 20 bases between them. The CDR3 spells CASSTVGTRSLTDTQYF. CDR3 DNA sequence: TGTGCCAGCAGCACCGTCGGGACTCGATCTCTCACAGATACGCAGTATTTT. The variable domain in full, completed from reference TRBV7-2 and TRBJ2-3, reads GAGVSQSPSNKVTEKGKDVELRCDPISGHTALYWYRQSLGQGLEFLIYFQGNSAPDKSGLPSDRFSAERTGGSVSTLTIQRTQQEDSAVYLCASSTVGTRSLTDTQYFGPGTRLTVL.

This chain connects TRBV7-2 to TRBJ2-7; D ambiguous. CDR3 size: 14 residues. Per germline, CDR1 SGHTA and CDR2 FQGNSA. Trimming removed 6 bases at V and 0 bases at J, with 12 bases between. The CDR3 reads CASRVGQSSYEQYF. The CDR3 nucleotides are TGTGCCAGCAGAGTAGGGCAGTCCTCCTACGAGCAGTACTTC.

V and J are TRBV7-8 and TRBJ2-1; no reliable D call. Germline lookup yields CDR1 SGHVS and CDR2 FQNEAQ. CDR3 length equals 12 residues. V lost 5 bases, J lost 7 bases, and 9 bases lay in between. This chain's CDR3 is CASSTEENEQFF. CDR3 coding DNA: TGTGCCAGCAGCACTGAGGAAAATGAGCAGTTCTTC.